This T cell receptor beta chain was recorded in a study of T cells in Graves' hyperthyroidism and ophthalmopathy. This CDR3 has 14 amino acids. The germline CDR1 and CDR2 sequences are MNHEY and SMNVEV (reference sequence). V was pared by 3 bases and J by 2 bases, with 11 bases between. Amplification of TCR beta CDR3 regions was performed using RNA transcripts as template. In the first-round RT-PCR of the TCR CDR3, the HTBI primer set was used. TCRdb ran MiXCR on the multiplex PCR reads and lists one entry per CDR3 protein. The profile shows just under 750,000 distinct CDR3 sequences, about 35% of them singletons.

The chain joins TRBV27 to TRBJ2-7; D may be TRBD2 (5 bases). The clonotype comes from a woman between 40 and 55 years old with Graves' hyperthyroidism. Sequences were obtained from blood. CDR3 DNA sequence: TGTGCCAGCAGTTTTGTGGCGGGTACCTACGAGCAGTACTTC. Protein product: CASSFVAGTYEQYF.